This TCR beta chain was profiled in a study of T cell responses to AZD1222 COVID-19 vaccine. The CDR3 is 14 amino acids. The germline CDR1 and CDR2 sequences are SGHTS and YDEGEE. V was cut by 2 bases and J by 0 bases, with 6 bases left in between. Measured with immunoSEQ multiplex PCR; TCRdb has only the in-frame clones, and not every one. The sample holds roughly 90,000 clones; around 86% are singletons and the top ten take 5% to 7.5%. This sequence originates from an adult in good health. J is TRBJ1-3 and V is TRBV5-8; the D is unclear. The sequencing used peripheral blood, collected on day 0 of AZD1222 vaccination. The CDR3 DNA reads TGTGCCAGCAGCTTCGAGCCCTCTGGAAACACCATATATTTT. Translation: CASSFEPSGNTIYF.